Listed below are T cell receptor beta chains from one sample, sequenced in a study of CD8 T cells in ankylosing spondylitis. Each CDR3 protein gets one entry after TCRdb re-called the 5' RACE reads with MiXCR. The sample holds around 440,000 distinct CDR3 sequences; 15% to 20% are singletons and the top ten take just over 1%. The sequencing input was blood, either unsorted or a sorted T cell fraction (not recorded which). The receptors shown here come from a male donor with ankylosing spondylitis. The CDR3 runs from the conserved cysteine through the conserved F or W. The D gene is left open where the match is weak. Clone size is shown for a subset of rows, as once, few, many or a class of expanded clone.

CDR3 protein: CASRGGLNYGYTF
CDR3 DNA: TGTGCCAGCAGGGGCGGGCTTAACTATGGCTACACCTTC
J gene: TRBJ1-2
V gene: TRBV12-3/TRBV12-4
clone size: .
D gene: .

CDR3 protein: CASSLLPGGSGTGELFF
CDR3 DNA: TGTGCCAGCAGTTTACTCCCTGGGGGGAGCGGGACCGGGGAGCTGTTTTTT
J gene: TRBJ2-2
V gene: TRBV28
clone size: .
D gene: .

CDR3 protein: CASSLLGPYEQYF
CDR3 DNA: TGTGCCAGCAGCCTCCTCGGGCCCTACGAGCAGTACTTC
J gene: TRBJ2-7
V gene: TRBV7-9
clone size: few
D gene: .

CDR3 protein: CASSLWSGGSTDTQYF
CDR3 DNA: TGCGCCAGCAGCTTGTGGAGCGGGGGGAGCACAGATACGCAGTATTTT
J gene: TRBJ2-3
V gene: TRBV5-1
clone size: few
D gene: TRBD2

CDR3 protein: CAISDGYEKLFF
CDR3 DNA: TGTGCCATCAGTGATGGCTATGAAAAACTGTTTTTT
J gene: TRBJ1-4
V gene: TRBV10-3
clone size: many
D gene: .

CDR3 protein: CASSLLSGQSTDTQYF
CDR3 DNA: TGTGCCAGCAGCTTGCTTTCGGGACAGAGCACAGATACGCAGTATTTT
J gene: TRBJ2-3
V gene: TRBV5-6
clone size: .
D gene: TRBD1

CDR3 protein: CSARPGGQGPEQPQHF
CDR3 DNA: TGCAGTGCTAGACCCGGGGGACAGGGGCCCGAGCAGCCCCAGCATTTT
J gene: TRBJ1-5
V gene: TRBV20-1
clone size: few
D gene: TRBD1

CDR3 protein: CAISRMGQADGYTF
CDR3 DNA: TGTGCCATCAGCAGAATGGGACAGGCCGATGGCTACACCTTC
J gene: TRBJ1-2
V gene: TRBV10-3
clone size: .
D gene: TRBD1

CDR3 protein: CASSRGGTSLFTVEQYF
CDR3 DNA: TGTGCCAGCAGCAGAGGCGGGACTAGCCTTTTTACTGTCGAGCAGTACTTC
J gene: TRBJ2-7
V gene: TRBV7-9
clone size: .
D gene: TRBD2

CDR3 protein: CASSYRGSCYEQYF
CDR3 DNA: TGTGCCAGCAGCTACAGGGGAAGTTGCTACGAGCAGTACTTC
J gene: TRBJ2-7
V gene: TRBV7-7
clone size: once
D gene: TRBD1

CDR3 protein: CASSMQGNYEQYF
CDR3 DNA: TGTGCCAGTAGTATGCAGGGGAACTACGAGCAGTACTTC
J gene: TRBJ2-7
V gene: TRBV19
clone size: .
D gene: .

CDR3 protein: CASSPAGGYYGYTF
CDR3 DNA: TGTGCCAGCAGTCCCGCAGGGGGCTACTATGGCTACACCTTC
J gene: TRBJ1-2
V gene: TRBV6-1
clone size: few
D gene: TRBD1

CDR3 protein: CASSLTPGGGLSAQYF
CDR3 DNA: TGCGCCAGCAGCTTAACCCCTGGAGGAGGACTATCAGCGCAGTATTTT
J gene: TRBJ2-3
V gene: TRBV5-1
clone size: .
D gene: .

CDR3 protein: CASIGTGLNEQFF
CDR3 DNA: TGTGCCAGCATCGGGACAGGGCTCAATGAGCAGTTCTTC
J gene: TRBJ2-1
V gene: TRBV7-9
clone size: .
D gene: TRBD1

CDR3 protein: CCARDQGGRHSYNEQFF
CDR3 DNA: TGCTGTGCTAGAGATCAAGGCGGGAGACACTCCTACAATGAGCAGTTCTTC
J gene: TRBJ2-1
V gene: TRBV20-1
clone size: once
D gene: TRBD2

CDR3 protein: CAISESGDGELFF
CDR3 DNA: TGTGCCATCAGTGAGTCCGGAGACGGGGAGCTGTTTTTT
J gene: TRBJ2-2
V gene: TRBV10-3
clone size: many
D gene: .

CDR3 protein: CASSRLGDSYEQYF
CDR3 DNA: TGCGCCAGCAGCAGACTAGGGGACTCCTACGAGCAGTACTTC
J gene: TRBJ2-7
V gene: TRBV5-1
clone size: few
D gene: .

CDR3 protein: CASSKVTRLEDTQYF
CDR3 DNA: TGTGCCAGCAGCAAAGTAACTAGGTTGGAAGATACGCAGTATTTT
J gene: TRBJ2-3
V gene: TRBV21-1
clone size: .
D gene: .

CDR3 protein: CASSPLRTGGETEAFF
CDR3 DNA: TGTGCCAGCTCACCTCTAAGGACAGGGGGGGAGACTGAAGCTTTCTTT
J gene: TRBJ1-1
V gene: TRBV18
clone size: .
D gene: TRBD1

CDR3 protein: CASSPGTLGETQYF
CDR3 DNA: TGTGCCAGCAGCCCCGGGACCCTAGGGGAGACCCAGTACTTC
J gene: TRBJ2-5
V gene: TRBV7-3
clone size: .
D gene: .

CDR3 protein: CASQTQQGNQPQHF
CDR3 DNA: TGTGCCAGCCAAACTCAACAGGGCAATCAGCCCCAGCATTTT
J gene: TRBJ1-5
V gene: TRBV6-1
clone size: .
D gene: .

CDR3 protein: CASSSLGGASGDTQYF
CDR3 DNA: TGTGCCAGCAGCTCCCTAGGGGGGGCCTCTGGAGATACGCAGTATTTT
J gene: TRBJ2-3
V gene: TRBV11-2
clone size: .
D gene: .

CDR3 protein: CASSLQAGVAYNEQFF
CDR3 DNA: TGCGCCAGCAGCTTGCAGGCGGGGGTCGCCTACAATGAGCAGTTCTTC
J gene: TRBJ2-1
V gene: TRBV5-1
clone size: many
D gene: TRBD2

CDR3 protein: CSARTDTNEKLFF
CDR3 DNA: TGCAGTGCTAGGACAGATACTAATGAAAAACTGTTTTTT
J gene: TRBJ1-4
V gene: TRBV20-1
clone size: few
D gene: .

CDR3 protein: CSARWTEVYYGYTF
CDR3 DNA: TGCAGTGCTAGATGGACAGAAGTATACTATGGCTACACCTTC
J gene: TRBJ1-2
V gene: TRBV20-1
clone size: few
D gene: .

CDR3 protein: CSVEDSSSYNEQFF
CDR3 DNA: TGCAGCGTTGAAGACTCCAGCTCCTACAATGAGCAGTTCTTC
J gene: TRBJ2-1
V gene: TRBV29-1
clone size: many
D gene: .

CDR3 protein: CASDDRDGGYTF
CDR3 DNA: TGTGCCAGCGACGACAGGGACGGCGGCTACACCTTC
J gene: TRBJ1-2
V gene: TRBV25-1
clone size: few
D gene: TRBD1

CDR3 protein: CASSRRPRDSRGDEQFF
CDR3 DNA: TGTGCCAGCAGCAGAAGGCCTCGGGACTCCCGGGGCGATGAGCAGTTCTTC
J gene: TRBJ2-1
V gene: TRBV7-2
clone size: .
D gene: .

CDR3 protein: CASSPQLTSGPYEQYF
CDR3 DNA: TGTGCCAGCAGCCCCCAACTGACTAGCGGACCCTACGAGCAGTACTTC
J gene: TRBJ2-7
V gene: TRBV3-1
clone size: .
D gene: TRBD2

CDR3 protein: CSVRGHTKGTANTGELFF
CDR3 DNA: TGCAGTGTTAGGGGTCATACAAAGGGGACTGCGAACACCGGGGAGCTGTTTTTT
J gene: TRBJ2-2
V gene: TRBV20-1
clone size: .
D gene: .